Listed here is a single TCR beta chain. V was cut by 2 bases and J by 0 bases, with 7 bases left in between. Germline loops: CDR1 GTSNPN, CDR2 SVGIG (reference sequence). This CDR3 has 13 residues. The sample belongs to a study of T cell responses to AZD1222 COVID-19 vaccine. Produced via immunoSEQ multiplex PCR; TCRdb's table is partial and in-frame only. The table has about 180,000 clones, about nine tenths seen once. The sample consisted of peripheral blood, taken on day 0 of AZD1222 vaccination. The rearrangement joins TRBV30 to TRBJ1-1; D gene uncertain. This TCR came from an adult in good health. The CDR3 region has the DNA TGTGCCTGGAGTTGGGTAGTGAACACTGAAGCTTTCTTT. As protein: CAWSWVVNTEAFF.